This T cell receptor (beta chain) was identified during a study of T-cell reconstitution after alpha-beta-depleted transplantation in children. This clonotype was observed at least ten times. Library preparation (for TCRbeta) was performed with unique molecular identifiers. TCRdb re-derived calls from the PCR reads in MiXCR, one entry per CDR3 protein. The sample includes approximately 980,000 distinct CDR3 sequences, roughly 31% of them seen just once. The sequence was obtained from a boy younger than two who had a stem cell transplant for SCID, so the T cells may come from the graft donor. The source was PBMCs, mostly from graft donor cells, collected 360 days after TCRalphabeta/CD19-depleted stem cell transplant.

Written as DNA, the CDR3 is TGCAGTGCTAGGCAGGTCGGGAGGACAGATACGCAGTATTTT. Translating it yields CSARQVGRTDTQYF. V gene TRBV20-1 combines with J gene TRBJ2-3, with 7 bases matching TRBD2. CDR3 length: 14 residues. Germline CDR1 reads DFQATT; CDR2 reads SNEGSKA (reference sequence). With 3 bases clipped from V and 3 bases from J, the junction kept 6 bases outside the gene matches.